The 18 T cell receptor beta chains presented below share a single source sample, sequenced in a study of naive CD8 T cells in extremely preterm neonates. The method was immunoSEQ multiplex PCR; TCRdb's version includes in-frame clones alone and lacks a portion of them. Of 6,000 to 9,000 clones in the sample, under 98% were seen once. The specimen was naive CD8+ T cells from blood. The source of these receptors is a human donor in good health.

V gene TRBV9 combines with J gene TRBJ2-2; no firm D call. CDR1 and CDR2 from the germline V gene are SGDLS and YYNGEE. V dropped 2 bases and J dropped 3 bases, with 8 bases sitting between them. The CDR3 contains 14 residues. The CDR3 region has the DNA TGTGCCAGCAGCGTTACACGATACACCGGGGAGCTGTTTTTT. It specifies CASSVTRYTGELFF.

The chain uses TRBV12-2 and TRBJ1-4. TRBV12-2 counts as a pseudogene. The CDR3 has 18 residues. CDR3 DNA: TGTGCAAGTCGCTTAGCCCTTATGTGGTGGATTACGGGGGAAAAACTGTTTTTT. Translated: CASRLALMWWITGEKLFF.

The chain combines TRBV4-2 with TRBJ1-5; possibly TRBD1 for D (6 bases). Trimming shortened V by 0 bases and J by 0 bases, and 12 bases separated the two germline ends. The CDR3 totals 17 residues. The V gene's germline CDR1 is LGHNA and CDR2 YNFKEQ. The CDR3 sequence: CASSQDDRPYSNQPQHF. In DNA form, the CDR3 reads TGTGCCAGCAGCCAAGATGACAGGCCCTATAGCAATCAGCCCCAGCATTTT.

The sample holds one count of this clone. This chain uses TRBV19 with TRBJ2-7, with D perhaps matching TRBD2 (5 bases). This CDR3 is built from 14 residues. Germline V CDR1 and CDR2: LNHDA, SQIVND (reference sequence). V lost 4 bases, J lost 0 bases, and 10 bases lay in between. CDR3 residues: CASSSAGNSYEQYF. The CDR3 nucleotides read TGTGCCAGTAGTAGCGCCGGGAACTCCTACGAGCAGTACTTC.

The rearrangement links TRBV9 to TRBJ2-1, with D unresolved. This CDR3 has 13 amino acids. The germline V and J ends were trimmed by 1 base and 8 bases, with 10 bases remaining between them. The germline V gene has CDR1 SGDLS and CDR2 YYNGEE. The CDR3 here is CASSVLVYDEQFF. CDR3 nucleotide sequence: TGTGCCAGCAGCGTATTAGTTTACGATGAGCAGTTCTTC.

V gene TRBV5-1 combines with J gene TRBJ1-3; TRBD1 aligns across 7 bases. V shed 2 bases and J 0 bases; nucleotides not matched to a gene: 5. The CDR3 extends over 16 amino acids. Germline V CDR1 and CDR2: SGHRS, YFSETQ. CDR3 DNA sequence: TGCGCCAGCAGCTTCGACAGGGCCGGCTCTGGAAACACCATATATTTT. Translating it yields CASSFDRAGSGNTIYF.

J is TRBJ2-5 and V is TRBV27, with TRBD2 matching 9 bases. Germline CDR1 MNHEY, CDR2 SMNVEV (reference sequence). V lost 5 bases, J lost 5 bases, and 6 bases stayed unmatched. This CDR3 has 14 amino acids. CDR3 DNA: TGTGCCAGCAGTACCATAGCGGGGGCGGAGACCCAGTACTTC. This gives the protein CASSTIAGAETQYF.

This sequence joins TRBV19 and TRBJ1-5; weak D call: TRBD1 (6 bases). The V gene lost 0 bases and the J gene lost 3 bases, with 6 bases spanning the gap. This CDR3 has 14 residues. Germline V gives CDR1 LNHDA, CDR2 SQIVND (reference sequence). CDR3 in amino acids: CASSIEGANQPQHF. CDR3 coding DNA: TGTGCCAGTAGTATAGAGGGGGCCAATCAGCCCCAGCATTTT.

As DNA, the CDR3 is TGTGCCAGAAGCTGCTTTGTCATGACTAGCGGGGGAGTAAGCGGGTACCAAGAGACCCAGTACTTC. Translated, it gives CARSCFVMTSGGVSGYQETQYF. This sequence joins TRBV5-3 and TRBJ2-5; 12 bases map to TRBD2. TRBV5-3 is an open reading frame, and its role is uncertain. The CDR3 consists of 22 residues. V lost 3 bases, J lost 0 bases, and 21 bases stayed unmatched.

The V and J genes are TRBV29-1 and TRBJ1-2, with 7 bases that match TRBD1. V shed 6 bases and J 2 bases; nucleotides not matched to a gene: 9. Looked up from germline, CDR1 is SQVTM and CDR2 is ANQGSEA. The CDR3 has 14 residues. The CDR3 region is CSVELTGQNYGYTF. For the CDR3, the DNA is TGCAGCGTAGAACTGACAGGGCAAAACTATGGCTACACCTTC.

The CDR3 region is CASRTGTFTDTQYF. The CDR3 nucleotides are TGTGCCAGCAGGACCGGGACTTTCACAGATACGCAGTATTTT. This rearrangement joins TRBV6-5 to TRBJ2-3; possibly TRBD2 for D (6 bases). The germline V gene has CDR1 MNHEY and CDR2 SVGAGI. The V gene lost 6 bases and the J gene lost 2 bases, with 12 bases spanning the gap. CDR3 size: 14 residues.

CDR3 DNA: TGTGCCAGCAGGACCCGGGACAGCTGGGGCTACACCTTC. Protein sequence: CASRTRDSWGYTF. This rearrangement joins TRBV6-5 to TRBJ1-2, with 7 bases matching TRBD1. The CDR3 length is 13 residues. Germline lookup yields CDR1 MNHEY and CDR2 SVGAGI. V dropped 6 bases and J dropped 8; count of bases not matched to a gene: 9.

This clone was seen just once. The chain joins TRBV25-1 to TRBJ1-3; D perhaps matches TRBD1 (5 bases). The germline V and J ends were trimmed by 2 bases and 2 bases, with 10 bases remaining between them. The CDR3 consists of 15 residues. CDR1 is MGHDK, CDR2 SYGVNS, per germline. CDR3: CASSEIGQPGNTIYF. As DNA, the CDR3 is TGTGCCAGCAGTGAAATCGGACAACCTGGAAACACCATATATTTT.

This chain connects TRBV27 to TRBJ2-6; D unclear. Germline CDR1 MNHEY, CDR2 SMNVEV (reference sequence). The CDR3 loop spans 14 amino acids. V was shortened by 6 bases and J by 0 bases, with 6 bases between the two germline ends. CDR3 amino acids: CASSSSSGANVLTF. For the CDR3, the DNA is TGTGCCAGCAGCTCTTCCTCTGGGGCCAACGTCCTGACTTTC. The full variable domain, completed using reference TRBV27 and TRBJ2-6, is EAQVTQNPRYLITVTGKKLTVTCSQNMNHEYMSWYRQDPGLGLRQIYYSMNVEVTDKGDVPEGYKVSRKEKRNFPLILESPSPNQTSLYFCASSSSSGANVLTFGAGSRLTVL.

This sequence joins TRBV9 and TRBJ2-7; 11 nucleotides agree with TRBD1. The CDR3 consists of 16 residues. Germline CDR1 is SGDLS and CDR2 is YYNGEE. The trim removed 3 bases at V and 2 bases at J, leaving 7 bases unmatched. The CDR3 DNA sequence: TGTGCCAGCAGCGGGACCGGGACAGGGGGACCCTACGAGCAGTACTTC. Translation: CASSGTGTGGPYEQYF.

V gene TRBV9 combines with J gene TRBJ2-1, with D maybe TRBD1 (5 bases). Germline V gene lookup returns CDR1 SGDLS and CDR2 YYNGEE. This CDR3 comprises 11 residues. V lost 7 bases and J lost 9, with 11 bases in between. CDR3 in amino acids: CASGGAVEQFF. The CDR3 DNA is TGTGCCAGCGGTGGGGCGGTTGAGCAGTTCTTC. Full variable domain (remainder filled in from reference TRBV9 and TRBJ2-1): DSGVTQTPKHLITATGQRVTLRCSPRSGDLSVYWYQQSLDQGLQFLIQYYNGEERAKGNILERFSAQQFPDLHSELNLSSLELGDSALYFCASGGAVEQFFGPGTRLTVL.

V and J are TRBV5-1 and TRBJ1-6, with D perhaps matching TRBD1 (5 bases). Germline V gives CDR1 SGHRS, CDR2 YFSETQ. V was clipped by 1 base and J by 7 bases, with 12 bases between them. This CDR3 has 15 residues. The CDR3 DNA follows: TGCGCCAGCAGCTTGAGACAGTTAGGAAATTCACCCCTCCACTTT. Protein: CASSLRQLGNSPLHF.

This CDR3 reads CASSSTGVFRNTEAFF. The CDR3 DNA sequence: TGTGCCAGCAGTTCGACAGGGGTGTTTAGGAACACTGAAGCTTTCTTT. V usage is TRBV28 and J usage is TRBJ1-1; TRBD1 matches at 8 bases. The V segment lost 4 bases and the J segment 1 base; nucleotides outside the gene matches: 8. CDR3 length: 16 residues. Germline V gives CDR1 MDHEN, CDR2 SYDVKM.